Listed below are T cell receptor beta chains from one sample, sequenced in a study of T cells in Graves' hyperthyroidism and ophthalmopathy. TCRdb reanalysed the multiplex PCR reads using MiXCR and keeps one entry per CDR3 protein. There are over 700,000 distinct CDR3 sequences in the sample; 38% occur only once, and approximately 8.7% lies in the top ten. Sequences were obtained from blood. Receptors originate from a man aged 18 to 29 with Graves' hyperthyroidism. Each CDR3 is given with its conserved first and last residue. The D gene is left open where the match is weak. Only some rows state a clone size, as once, few, many or a class for expanded clones.

clone size	D gene	J gene	CDR3 length	V gene	CDR3 DNA	CDR3 protein
many	NA	TRBJ1-5	13	TRBV12-3/TRBV12-4	TGTGCCAGCAGCCTAAGTGAGGGTCAGCCCCAGCATTTT	CASSLSEGQPQHF
many	TRBD1	TRBJ1-1	15	TRBV11-2	TGTGCCAGCAGCCAGAGGACAGGGTTCAACACTGAAGCTTTCTTT	CASSQRTGFNTEAFF
many	NA	TRBJ1-1	12	TRBV7-2	TGTGCCAGCAGCTCACCCTACACTGAAGCTTTCTTT	CASSSPYTEAFF
NA	TRBD2	TRBJ2-5	16	TRBV24-1	TGTGCCACCAGTGGGGTGACCGGGGAGGGCCAAGAGACCCAGTACTTC	CATSGVTGEGQETQYF
NA	NA	TRBJ2-7	14	TRBV7-6	TGTGCCAGCAGCTCAGATTTGGCCCCGGGCGAGCAGTACTTC	CASSSDLAPGEQYF
few	TRBD1	TRBJ2-5	14	TRBV2	TGCGCCAGCAGAGCCGGGACAGGGGACGAGACCCAGTACTTC	CASRAGTGDETQYF
NA	TRBD1	TRBJ1-4	12	TRBV7-9	TGTGCCAGCGTTGGGACAGGGGGGAAACTGTTTTTT	CASVGTGGKLFF
many	NA	TRBJ2-7	15	TRBV25-1	TGTGCCAGCAGTGAATGGGGCAGGGGGGGGTACGAGCAGTACTTC	CASSEWGRGGYEQYF
few	NA	TRBJ1-1	16	TRBV12-3/TRBV12-4	TGTGCCAGCAGCTTTACCCCGGACGGGTCGAACACTGAAGCTTTCTTT	CASSFTPDGSNTEAFF
NA	TRBD1	TRBJ1-6	15	TRBV7-9	TGTGCCAGCAGCTGGACAGGGGCAGGGTCAACACCCCTCCACTTT	CASSWTGAGSTPLHF
many	TRBD1	TRBJ1-4	14	TRBV5-1	TGCGCCAGCAGCAGGACAGGGTCTGCCGAAAAACTGTTTTTT	CASSRTGSAEKLFF
many	NA	TRBJ1-1	11	TRBV7-9	TGTGCCAGCAGCTCTGGTTCGGAAGCTTTCTTT	CASSSGSEAFF
many	TRBD1	TRBJ2-7	15	TRBV10-3	TGTGCCATCAGTGACCGAGACAGGGGACCCTACGAGCAGTACTTC	CAISDRDRGPYEQYF
few	TRBD1	TRBJ1-1	13	TRBV27	TGTGCCAGCAGTTGGCCGGGACAGGGCTTAGCTTTCTTT	CASSWPGQGLAFF
NA	TRBD1	TRBJ1-5	18	TRBV7-2	TGTGCCAGCAGCTACGACAGGGGTTATCCAATTAGCAATCAGCCCCAGCATTTT	CASSYDRGYPISNQPQHF
NA	NA	TRBJ1-5	14	TRBV19	TGTGCCAGTAGAGAAACAGGGAACAATCAGCCCCAGCATTTT	CASRETGNNQPQHF
many	NA	TRBJ2-7	14	TRBV25-1	TGTGCCAGCAGTAGGGATGCGAGCTCCTACGAGCAGTACTTC	CASSRDASSYEQYF
many	NA	TRBJ2-2	12	TRBV19	TGTGCCAGTAGTCAATGGTCCGGGGAGCTGTTTTTT	CASSQWSGELFF
NA	NA	TRBJ2-5	13	TRBV12-3/TRBV12-4	TGTGCCAGCAGACTGGGGTACCAAGAGACCCAGTACTTC	CASRLGYQETQYF
NA	NA	TRBJ1-3	15	TRBV7-2	TGTGCCTGGAGTGGTGACAACTACTCTGGAAACACCATATATTTT	CAWSGDNYSGNTIYF
NA	NA	TRBJ2-2	13	TRBV2	TGTGCCAGCAATCCGACGTGGGGCGGGGAGCTGTTTTTT	CASNPTWGGELFF
many	NA	TRBJ1-4	15	TRBV9	TGTGCCAGCAGCGTACAGGGGAGCGTTAATGAAAAACTGTTTTTT	CASSVQGSVNEKLFF
NA	TRBD1	TRBJ2-5	13	TRBV29-1	TGCAGCGCAAAGGGGACAGGGGGAGAGACCCAGTACTTC	CSAKGTGGETQYF
once	NA	TRBJ2-3	12	TRBV19	TGTGCCAGTAGCGGGAACACAGATACGCAGTATTTT	CASSGNTDTQYF
NA	TRBD1	TRBJ1-5	13	TRBV2	TGTGCCAGCCGAGAAGGGGGCGGTCAGCCCCAGCATTTT	CASREGGGQPQHF
NA	TRBD1	TRBJ2-5	17	TRBV19	TGTGCCAGCAGTCCTGGAGGGTGGACAGGGGGCCGGGAGACCCAGTACTTC	CASSPGGWTGGRETQYF
many	NA	TRBJ1-2	15	TRBV12-3/TRBV12-4	TGTGCCAGCAGCTTCCATGGGGAATGGGGCTATGGCTACACCTTC	CASSFHGEWGYGYTF
few	NA	TRBJ1-1	14	TRBV11-3	TGTGCCAGCAGCTCCGCCGCCCGAAGGACTGAAGCTTTCTTT	CASSSAARRTEAFF
NA	NA	TRBJ1-3	13	TRBV6-1	TGTGCCAGCACCCCGGCGGCTGGAAACACCATATATTTT	CASTPAAGNTIYF